Below are 7 T cell receptor beta chains sequenced from a single sample in a study of monozygotic twins with inflammatory bowel disease. TCRdb derives one entry per CDR3 protein from the 5' RACE reads, leaving out DNA. The sample includes just over 300,000 distinct CDR3 sequences. The specimen sequenced was blood. The receptor set was obtained from a human donor with ulcerative colitis or Crohn's disease, or a healthy co-twin of an affected twin (not recorded which).

This chain connects TRBV5-1 to TRBJ1-6. Germline CDR1 and CDR2: SGHRS and YFSETQ. The CDR3 spans 15 residues. This chain's CDR3 is CASSIGPSLNSPLHF.

The V call is TRBV6-5, the J call TRBJ2-7. CDR3 length: 14 amino acids. From germline, CDR1 is MNHEY and CDR2 SVGAGI. CDR3 in amino acids: CASSYTSTAYEQYF.

This rearrangement joins TRBV14 to TRBJ1-3. CDR3 length: 17 amino acids. Germline CDR1 reads SGHDN; CDR2 reads FVKESK. The chain's CDR3 is CASSQVVVTNSGNTIYF.

J is TRBJ2-7 and V is TRBV15. The CDR3 contains 15 residues. Germline V gives CDR1 LNHNV, CDR2 YYDKDF (reference sequence). CDR3 sequence reads: CATSTTEPQEKKQYF.

This sequence joins TRBV10-3 and TRBJ2-7; TCRdb indicates TRBD1, and absent DNA this call remains unverified. Germline CDR1 ENHRY, CDR2 SYGVKD. CDR3 length: 15 amino acids. The CDR3 spells CAISEVVRRGYEQYF.

The rearrangement joins TRBV4-3 to TRBJ1-4; the D gene TCRdb calls, TRBD1, cannot be checked with no DNA. This CDR3 comprises 18 residues. Germline-derived CDR1 and CDR2 are LGHNA and YSLEER. CDR3 residues: CASSQDWAPAGDNEKLFF.

This rearrangement joins TRBV9 to TRBJ2-7; no DNA is available, so the TRBD1 call from TCRdb remains unchecked. The CDR3 sequence is 12 residues long. Germline V lookup: CDR1 SGDLS, CDR2 YYNGEE. CDR3 loop: CASSPRQGEQYF.